The clone carrying this TCR beta chain was observed a handful of times. Its antigen is as yet unknown. Once RNA had been extracted, it was reverse transcribed into cDNA to act as the sequencing template. Here immunoSEQ multiplex PCR was the method, and the copy in TCRdb shows in-frame clones only, minus some. The sample contains over 150,000 clones, more than 50% of which appear only once. The sample belongs to a study of CD8+ T cells in alopecia areata. Study findings and constraints: Normal scalp had lower clonality than lesional scalp, with alopecia totalis/universalis lesions showing this most strongly. Scalp repertoires also include resident alphabeta T cells from normal skin. Possibly as an HLA-related effect, TCR sharing across patients appeared less clear than in mice.

V lost 7 bases and J lost 2; bases outside the gene matches: 6. The germline gives CDR1 SNHLY, CDR2 FYNNEI. The CDR3 sequence is 14 residues long. The clonotype comes from a human donor in good health. This sequence joins TRBV2 and TRBJ2-3; 7 bases match TRBD2. Material: CD8+ T cells sorted from blood. CDR3 residues: CASNHGGNTDTQYF. The CDR3 DNA sequence: TGTGCCAGCAATCACGGGGGGAACACAGATACGCAGTATTTT.